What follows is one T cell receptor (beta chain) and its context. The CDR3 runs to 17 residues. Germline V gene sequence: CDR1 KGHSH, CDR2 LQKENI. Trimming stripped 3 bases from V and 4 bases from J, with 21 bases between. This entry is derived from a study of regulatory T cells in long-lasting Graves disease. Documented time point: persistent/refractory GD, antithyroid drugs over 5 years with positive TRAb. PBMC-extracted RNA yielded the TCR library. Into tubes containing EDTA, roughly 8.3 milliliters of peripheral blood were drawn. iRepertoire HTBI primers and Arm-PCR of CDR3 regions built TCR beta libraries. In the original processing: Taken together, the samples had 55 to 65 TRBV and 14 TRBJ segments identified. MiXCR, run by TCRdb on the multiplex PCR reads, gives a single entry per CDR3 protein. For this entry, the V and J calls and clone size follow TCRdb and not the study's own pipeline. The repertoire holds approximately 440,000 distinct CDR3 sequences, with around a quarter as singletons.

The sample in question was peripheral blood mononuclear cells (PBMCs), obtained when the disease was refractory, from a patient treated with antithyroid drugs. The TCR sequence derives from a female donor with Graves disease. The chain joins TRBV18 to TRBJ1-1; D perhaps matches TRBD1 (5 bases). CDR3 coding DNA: TGTGCCAGCTCACCGCGAAGGGACCCCCTGTGGAGCACTGAAGCTTTCTTT. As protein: CASSPRRDPLWSTEAFF.